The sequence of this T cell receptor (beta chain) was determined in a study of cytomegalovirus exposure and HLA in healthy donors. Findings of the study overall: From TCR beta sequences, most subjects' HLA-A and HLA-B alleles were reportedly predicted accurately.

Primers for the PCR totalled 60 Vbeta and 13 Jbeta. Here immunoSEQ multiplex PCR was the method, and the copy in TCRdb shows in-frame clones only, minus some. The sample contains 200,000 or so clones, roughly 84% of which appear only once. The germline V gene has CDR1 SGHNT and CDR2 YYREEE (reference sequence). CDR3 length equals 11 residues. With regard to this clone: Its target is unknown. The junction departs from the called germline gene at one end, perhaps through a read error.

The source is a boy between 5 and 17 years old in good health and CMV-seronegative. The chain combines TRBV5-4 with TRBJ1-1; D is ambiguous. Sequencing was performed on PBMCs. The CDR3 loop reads CASSLAGEAFF. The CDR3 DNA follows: TGTGCCAGCAGTTTGGCTGGCGAAGCTTTCTTT.